This is a list of T cell receptor beta chains from one sample in a study of T cells in Graves' hyperthyroidism and ophthalmopathy. MiXCR was run by TCRdb on the multiplex PCR reads, yielding one entry per CDR3 protein. The sample yields about 410,000 distinct CDR3 sequences, about 15% seen once. Sequences were obtained from blood. The receptor source for this set is a man aged 18 to 35 with Graves' ophthalmopathy. The CDR3 runs from the conserved cysteine through the conserved F or W. The D gene is left open where the match is weak. Size values are once, few and many counts, or a class for expanded clones, and some rows have none.

j_gene	d_gene	abundance	v_gene	CDR3aa	CDR3nt
TRBJ2-7	NA	NA	TRBV5-1	CASKAQSSTTYEQYF	TGCGCCAGCAAAGCCCAATCATCCACGACCTACGAGCAGTACTTC
TRBJ1-4	NA	many	TRBV20-1	CSASDGPHEKLFF	TGCAGTGCTAGTGACGGTCCACATGAAAAACTGTTTTTT
TRBJ2-5	NA	NA	TRBV30	CAWARTGEGTQYF	TGTGCCTGGGCCCGGACTGGAGAGGGGACCCAGTACTTC
TRBJ2-1	TRBD2	many	TRBV29-1	CSAPGLASEQFF	TGCAGCGCGCCGGGACTAGCCAGCGAGCAGTTCTTC
TRBJ2-7	TRBD2	many	TRBV3-1	CASSPQTSGSLYEQYF	TGTGCCAGCAGCCCTCAAACTAGCGGGAGTTTGTACGAGCAGTACTTC
TRBJ2-7	TRBD1	many	TRBV7-7	CASSAGTGVVYEQYF	TGTGCTAGCAGCGCCGGGACAGGGGTAGTCTACGAGCAGTACTTC
TRBJ2-3	NA	many	TRBV6-1	CASSEIGPDTQYF	TGTGCCAGCAGTGAAATCGGCCCAGATACGCAGTATTTT
TRBJ1-4	NA	few	TRBV7-8	CASSEPGGWVDEKLFF	TGTGCCAGCAGCGAACCAGGCGGTTGGGTGGATGAAAAACTGTTTTTT
TRBJ2-1	TRBD2	many	TRBV10-3	CAINPGLAGGSNEQFF	TGTGCCATAAACCCGGGACTAGCGGGGGGATCCAATGAGCAGTTCTTC
TRBJ1-1	TRBD1	many	TRBV5-6	CASSFPGTGDTEAFF	TGTGCCAGCAGCTTCCCCGGGACAGGGGACACTGAAGCTTTCTTT
TRBJ1-3	NA	once	TRBV2	CASREDSRNSGNTIYF	TGTGCCAGCAGGGAGGACAGTCGAAACTCTGGAAACACCATATATTTT
TRBJ2-2	NA	NA	TRBV9	CASTLGGLGTGELFF	TGTGCCAGCACCTTAGGTGGGCTAGGCACCGGGGAGCTGTTTTTT
TRBJ2-3	TRBD2	many	TRBV6-4	CASSASGGTTDTQYF	TGTGCCAGCAGTGCTAGCGGGGGGACCACAGATACGCAGTATTTT